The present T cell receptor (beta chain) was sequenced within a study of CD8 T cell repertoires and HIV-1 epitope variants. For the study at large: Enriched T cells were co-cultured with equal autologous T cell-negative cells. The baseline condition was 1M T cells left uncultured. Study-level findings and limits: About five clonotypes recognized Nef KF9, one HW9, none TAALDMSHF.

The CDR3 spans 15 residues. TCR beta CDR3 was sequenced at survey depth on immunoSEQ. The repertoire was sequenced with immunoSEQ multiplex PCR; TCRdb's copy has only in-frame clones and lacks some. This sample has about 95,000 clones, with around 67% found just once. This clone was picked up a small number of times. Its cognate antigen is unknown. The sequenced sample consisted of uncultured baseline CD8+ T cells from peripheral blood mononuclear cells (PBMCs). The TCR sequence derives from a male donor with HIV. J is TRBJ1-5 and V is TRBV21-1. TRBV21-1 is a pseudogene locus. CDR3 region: CASGGGRSLGQPQHF. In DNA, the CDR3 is TGTGCCAGCGGCGGTGGTAGGTCCCTTGGTCAGCCCCAGCATTTT.